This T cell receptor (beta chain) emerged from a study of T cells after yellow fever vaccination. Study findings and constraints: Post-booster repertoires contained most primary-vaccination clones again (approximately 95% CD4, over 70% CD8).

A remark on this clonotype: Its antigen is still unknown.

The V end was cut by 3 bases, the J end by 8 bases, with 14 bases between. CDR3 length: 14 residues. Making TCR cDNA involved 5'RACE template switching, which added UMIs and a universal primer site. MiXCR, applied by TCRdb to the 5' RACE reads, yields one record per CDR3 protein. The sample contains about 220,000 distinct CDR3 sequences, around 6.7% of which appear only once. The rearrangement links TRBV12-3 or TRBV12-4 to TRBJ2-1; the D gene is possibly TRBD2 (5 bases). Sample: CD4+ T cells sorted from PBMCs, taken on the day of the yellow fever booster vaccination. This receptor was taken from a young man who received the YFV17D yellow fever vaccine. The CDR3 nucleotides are TGTGCCAGCAGTTTCCGTCGCCTAGCCGATGAGCAGTTCTTC. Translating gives CASSFRRLADEQFF.